These 29 T cell receptor beta chains came from one sample sequenced in a study of shared clonotypes between healthy human individuals. Produced via immunoSEQ multiplex PCR; TCRdb's table is partial and in-frame only. The table has approximately 2.5 million clones, approximately 94% seen once. The sequenced material came from naive CD4+ T cells sorted from blood. Subset specified: CD45RA+ positively selected. The receptors come from a young man in good health.

The rearrangement joins TRBV27 to TRBJ1-2; tentatively, D is TRBD1 (6 bases). Trimming shortened V by 3 bases and J by 1 base, and 21 bases separated the two germline ends. The CDR3 is 18 amino acids. Germline assignment: CDR1 MNHEY and CDR2 SMNVEV (reference sequence). The CDR3 bases are TGTGCCAGCAGTTTCCGTGGGGGGGTGGGGGCGAATAACTATGGCTACACCTTC. Translation gives CASSFRGGVGANNYGYTF.

CDR3 nucleotide sequence: TGTGCCAGCAGCTTGCAGATCACCGGGGAGCTGTTTTTT. Amino acids: CASSLQITGELFF. The chain combines TRBV11-2 with TRBJ2-2; D is unclear. CDR3 size: 13 residues. Per the germline V gene, CDR1 is SGHAT and CDR2 is FQNNGV. V lost 3 bases and J lost 4, with 6 bases in between.

The chain links TRBV28 to TRBJ1-4; D is unresolved. CDR3 size: 18 residues. Trimming shortened V by 3 bases and J by 4 bases, and 21 bases separated the two germline ends. Germline CDR1 reads MDHEN; CDR2 reads SYDVKM. CDR3 sequence (DNA): TGTGCCAGCAGTTTTTCCTACATGCCGGATGAATTTAATGAAAAACTGTTTTTT. Its protein product is CASSFSYMPDEFNEKLFF.

J is TRBJ2-3 and V is TRBV28; 8 bases align to TRBD1. The CDR3 is 16 amino acids. The junction had 9 bases not matched to a gene; V was cut back by 4 bases and J by 3 bases. Germline CDR1 is MDHEN and CDR2 is SYDVKM. DNA of the CDR3: TGTGCCAGCAGTTCCAGCGGACAGGGCAGGACAGATACGCAGTATTTT. Translating gives CASSSSGQGRTDTQYF.

The chain employs TRBV28 and TRBJ2-3, with D possibly TRBD1 on 6 matching bases. The V gene's germline CDR1 is MDHEN and CDR2 SYDVKM. The CDR3 totals 16 residues. The V gene lost 2 bases and the J gene lost 3 bases, with 15 bases spanning the gap. CDR3 amino acids: CASSLNRLGATDTQYF. The CDR3 nucleotides read TGTGCCAGCAGTTTAAATCGGTTGGGGGCGACAGATACGCAGTATTTT.

This rearrangement joins TRBV27 to TRBJ1-5; 9 bases match TRBD1. CDR3 length: 14 residues. CDR1 is MNHEY, CDR2 SMNVEV, per germline (reference sequence). With V trimmed by 6 bases and J by 7 bases, 7 bases remained unmatched. CDR3 in amino acids: CASSRDRAGQPQHF. The DNA of the CDR3 is TGTGCCAGCAGCCGGGACAGGGCAGGGCAGCCCCAGCATTTT.

The rearrangement uses TRBV7-9 and TRBJ2-2; tentatively, D is TRBD1 (6 bases). Germline lookup yields CDR1 SEHNR and CDR2 FQNEAQ (reference sequence). CDR3 length: 13 residues. Trimming left V 6 bases short and J 5 bases short, with 10 bases between. This CDR3 reads CASRFTGTGELFF. The DNA of the CDR3 is TGTGCCAGCAGGTTTACAGGGACCGGGGAGCTGTTTTTT.

The genes are TRBV6-5 and TRBJ2-5; no clear D gene. The germline CDR1 and CDR2 sequences are MNHEY and SVGAGI. This CDR3 contains 15 residues. V dropped 4 bases and J dropped 0 bases, with 12 bases sitting between them. The chain's CDR3 is CASSSSFNYQETQYF. The CDR3 DNA reads TGTGCCAGCAGTTCTTCCTTTAACTACCAAGAGACCCAGTACTTC.

The DNA for the CDR3 is TGTGCCAGCGGGGGGCTAGCAGGGGAGACCCAGTACTTC. Amino acids: CASGGLAGETQYF. This chain uses TRBV11-2 with TRBJ2-5; perhaps D is TRBD1 or TRBD2 (6 bases each). The V gene's germline CDR1 is SGHAT and CDR2 FQNNGV. CDR3 length equals 13 residues. V was cut by 8 bases and J by 5 bases, with 15 bases left in between. Full variable domain (rest looked up from reference TRBV11-2 and TRBJ2-5): EAGVAQSPRYKIIEKRQSVAFWCNPISGHATLYWYQQILGQGPKLLIQFQNNGVVDDSQLPKDRFSAERLKGVDSTLKIQPAKLEDSAVYLCASGGLAGETQYFGPGTRLLVL.

This clone appeared a few times. This chain uses TRBV25-1 with TRBJ1-1; D is unresolved. Between the trimmed V and J ends, which lost 2 bases and 4 bases, there was a span of 2 bases. CDR1 and CDR2 from the germline V gene are MGHDK and SYGVNS. The CDR3 has 11 residues. CDR3 nucleotides: TGTGCCAGCAGTGAAGCCACTGAAGCTTTCTTT. Protein: CASSEATEAFF.

The chain uses TRBV2 and TRBJ1-1; 7 bases are shared with TRBD1. CDR1 SNHLY and CDR2 FYNNEI come from the germline V gene. The CDR3 spans 12 residues. V shed 6 bases and J 7 bases; nucleotides not matched to a gene: 5. In DNA, the CDR3 is TGTGCCAGCAGGAGGGACAGCCGTGAAGCTTTCTTT. Residues: CASRRDSREAFF.

In nucleotides, the CDR3 is TGTGCCAGCAGTTTGGCCGGGACCGCCAAAGGGAATGAGCAGTTCTTC. It is translated as CASSLAGTAKGNEQFF. The chain recombines TRBV28 with TRBJ2-1; D may correspond to TRBD1 or TRBD2 (5 bases each). CDR1 is MDHEN and CDR2 is SYDVKM in the germline V gene. The CDR3 is 16 residues long. Deletions cut 3 bases from V and 7 bases from J, with 19 bases between.

V gene TRBV28 combines with J gene TRBJ2-7, with 8 bases aligning to TRBD1. Germline CDR1 is MDHEN and CDR2 is SYDVKM. V lost 6 bases to trimming and J lost 3 bases; unmatched junction nucleotides: 7. The CDR3 spans 14 residues. CDR3 sequence reads: CASRDRTGYYEQYF. The CDR3 region has the DNA TGTGCCAGCAGAGATAGGACAGGGTACTACGAGCAGTACTTC.

This rearrangement joins TRBV19 to TRBJ2-7, with a weak D call TRBD2 (6 bases). This CDR3 has 13 amino acids. The germline V gene has CDR1 LNHDA and CDR2 SQIVND (reference sequence). V lost 5 bases and J 4 bases, leaving 12 bases between the germline ends. CDR3 sequence reads: CASSAGLRYEQYF. The CDR3, as DNA: TGTGCCAGTAGTGCGGGACTTCGATACGAGCAGTACTTC.

V gene TRBV30 combines with J gene TRBJ2-3; maybe TRBD1 (5 bases). Between the trimmed V and J ends, which lost 0 bases and 1 base, there was a span of 14 bases. CDR1 and CDR2 from the germline V gene are GTSNPN and SVGIG (reference sequence). CDR3 length equals 16 residues. The chain's CDR3 is CAWSVGASTRTDTQYF. CDR3 in DNA: TGTGCCTGGAGTGTAGGGGCATCAACTCGCACAGATACGCAGTATTTT. The variable domain in full, with the rest retrieved from reference TRBV30 and TRBJ2-3, is SQTIHQWPATLVQPVGSPLSLECTVEGTSNPNLYWYRQAAGRGLQLLFYSVGIGQISSEVPQNLSASRPQDRQFILSSKKLLLSDSGFYLCAWSVGASTRTDTQYFGPGTRLTVL.

The chain has TRBV19 and TRBJ1-4; D unclear. V was pared by 5 bases and J by 5 bases, with 9 bases between. Germline CDR1 and CDR2: LNHDA and SQIVND (reference sequence). The CDR3 loop spans 13 amino acids. Here the CDR3 DNA reads TGTGCCAGTAGTCCCTGGATAAATGAAAAACTGTTTTTT. Translated, it gives CASSPWINEKLFF.

This chain connects TRBV7-2 to TRBJ1-2; the D gene is possibly TRBD1 (5 bases). The ends were cut back, 1 base at V and 2 bases at J, with 11 bases in the middle. The germline V gene encodes CDR1 SGHTA and CDR2 FQGNSA. The CDR3 spans 15 residues. The CDR3 DNA sequence: TGTGCCAGCAGCTTAGGGGCAAGGGGCAACTATGGCTACACCTTC. Protein sequence: CASSLGARGNYGYTF.

This sequence joins TRBV29-1 and TRBJ2-2, with D perhaps TRBD1 or TRBD2 (5 bases each). V was trimmed by 4 bases and J by 6 bases, leaving 6 bases between them. This CDR3 spans 11 amino acids. CDR1 and CDR2 (germline): SQVTM, ANQGSEA. In nucleotides, the CDR3 is TGCAGCGTTGGGGACCCCGGGGAGCTGTTTTTT. It codes for CSVGDPGELFF.

The V call is TRBV6-1, the J call TRBJ1-4; a possible D gene is TRBD1 (6 bases). The length of the CDR3 is 15 residues. Germline-derived CDR1 and CDR2 are MNHNS and SASEGT. With 5 bases removed from V and 3 bases from J, the gap between germline ends came to 13 bases. CDR3 sequence (DNA): TGTGCCAGCAGTCCAAAGGGGGACTCTAATGAAAAACTGTTTTTT. Its translation: CASSPKGDSNEKLFF.

Notes on this clone: At one of its ends the junction is not consistent with the germline gene, which may arise from a read error. At the DNA level, this CDR3 is encoded by other sequences in the same sample as well. The chain links TRBV6-5 to TRBJ1-1; tentatively, D is TRBD1 (6 bases). The CDR3 is made up of 14 amino acids. CDR1 MNHEY and CDR2 SVGAGI come from the germline V gene. DNA for the CDR3: TGCGTAAAGTTTTGGGGGGCGTACGACACTGAGGCTTTCTTT. Translating it yields CVKFWGAYDTEAFF.

A few counts support this clone. The chain joins TRBV2 to TRBJ1-5, with D tentatively TRBD1 (6 bases). V lost 7 bases and J lost 5, with 12 bases in between. This CDR3 has 13 amino acids. CDR1 and CDR2 from the germline V gene are SNHLY and FYNNEI. CDR3 sequence: CASTPEGDQPQHF. The CDR3 DNA reads as TGTGCCAGCACGCCGGAGGGGGATCAGCCCCAGCATTTT.

The chain carries TRBV5-1 and TRBJ2-7, with TRBD2 identical over 13 bases. The V gene's germline CDR1 is SGHRS and CDR2 YFSETQ. Trimming cost V 3 bases and J 6 bases; bases outside gene matches: 9. This CDR3 contains 16 residues. CDR3 coding DNA: TGCGCCAGCAGCTCGGGACTAGCGGGACCTCTTGGCGAGCAGTACTTC. Translated, it gives CASSSGLAGPLGEQYF.

The V and J genes are TRBV7-2 and TRBJ1-1; TRBD1 agrees at 8 bases. V trimming: 4 bases; J trimming: 6 bases; junction bases outside the gene matches: 16. This CDR3 is 17 amino acids long. Germline lookup yields CDR1 SGHTA and CDR2 FQGNSA. In DNA, the CDR3 is TGTGCCAGCAGCTCAGTGACAGGGGTGATAACTGGCTCTGAAGCTTTCTTT. Encoded protein: CASSSVTGVITGSEAFF.

This chain joins TRBV7-8 and TRBJ2-4; 11 nucleotides agree with TRBD2. The CDR3 has 16 residues. In germline, CDR1 is SGHVS, CDR2 FQNEAQ. J lost 7 bases, V lost 2 bases, and 7 bases had no gene match. The CDR3 loop reads CASSLNSGGVKNIQYF. DNA for the CDR3: TGTGCCAGCAGCTTAAATAGCGGGGGGGTTAAGAACATTCAGTACTTC.

V usage is TRBV29-1 and J usage is TRBJ2-5; 9 nucleotides match TRBD2. With the DNA end fitting TRBJ2-7 better, the J assignment may be wrong. CDR1 SQVTM and CDR2 ANQGSEA come from the germline V gene. There are 14 residues in the CDR3. The CDR3 DNA sequence: TGCAGCGTAGGACGACTAGCGGATACCTACGAGCAGTACTTC. Its protein product is CSVGRLADTYEQYF.

The V gene is TRBV7-3, the J gene TRBJ2-3, with 15 nucleotides matching TRBD2. Germline V CDR1 and CDR2: SGHTA, FQGTGA. This CDR3 spans 16 amino acids. After removal of 5 bases from V and 3 bases from J, the junction contained 3 bases not matched to a gene. CDR3 coding DNA: TGTGCCAGCAGCGTTGGACTAGCGGGGGGGACAGATACGCAGTATTTT. Protein product: CASSVGLAGGTDTQYF.

This clone was seen a single time. This chain joins TRBV11-3 and TRBJ2-1; 10 nucleotides align to TRBD2. The V gene end was trimmed by 0 bases and the J gene end by 3 bases; junction bases not matched to a gene: 5. The CDR3 has 17 amino acids. Germline V gene lookup returns CDR1 SGHNT and CDR2 YENEEA. Here the CDR3 DNA reads TGTGCCAGCAGCTTAGAGGTAGCGGGGGGCCTCTACAATGAGCAGTTCTTC. This codes for CASSLEVAGGLYNEQFF.

With regard to this clone: This specimen includes other DNA sequences encoding the same CDR3. The genes are TRBV18 and TRBJ2-2, with a possible D match to TRBD1 (7 bases). The CDR3 has 15 amino acids. Germline assignment: CDR1 KGHSH and CDR2 LQKENI. V dropped 3 bases and J dropped 7 bases, with 15 bases sitting between them. The CDR3 reads CASSPPAGGIGELFF. For the CDR3, the DNA is TGTGCCAGCTCACCCCCAGCAGGGGGGATCGGGGAGCTGTTTTTT.

This clone was detected once. The chain uses TRBV29-1 and TRBJ1-3, with D uncertain. The CDR3 is 13 amino acids. CDR1 is SQVTM and CDR2 is ANQGSEA in the germline V gene. Trimming took 3 bases from V and 5 from J, leaving 11 bases between them. CDR3 amino acids: CSVEAGSRNTIYF. CDR3 DNA sequence: TGCAGCGTTGAGGCAGGATCAAGAAACACCATATATTTT.